Below, 28 T cell receptor beta chains from the same sample are listed, as sequenced in a study of blood T cell repertoires in COVID-19. Produced via immunoSEQ multiplex PCR; TCRdb's table is partial and in-frame only. The sample has around 80,000 clones; roughly 85% are singletons. Sequenced material: peripheral blood. The receptors derive from a man in his forties or fifties with COVID-19, enrolled during active disease.

The V and J genes are TRBV7-2 and TRBJ1-4; 7 nucleotides match TRBD1. V lost 5 bases and J lost 3; bases outside the gene matches: 15. Germline V CDR1 and CDR2: SGHTA, FQGNSA. CDR3 length: 18 residues. CDR3 region: CASSRSSGGLSANEKLFF. In nucleotides, the CDR3 is TGTGCCAGCAGCCGTAGTTCAGGGGGACTGTCAGCTAATGAAAAACTGTTTTTT.

The V gene is TRBV27, the J gene TRBJ2-3; 10 nucleotides line up with TRBD2. V dropped 6 bases and J dropped 7; count of bases not matched to a gene: 7. CDR1 and CDR2 from the germline V gene are MNHEY and SMNVEV (reference sequence). This CDR3 contains 14 residues. Written as DNA, the CDR3 is TGTGCCAGCAGGGCTAGCGGGAGCGAGTATACGCAGTATTTT. It translates to CASRASGSEYTQYF.

This chain connects TRBV6-5 to TRBJ1-3; D is ambiguous. Trimming cost V 4 bases and J 3 bases, with 13 bases left between them. The CDR3 consists of 15 residues. Germline lookup yields CDR1 MNHEY and CDR2 SVGAGI. The CDR3 DNA follows: TGTGCCAGCAGTTCCGTCCGAGGGCTTGGAAACACCATATATTTT. Its translation is CASSSVRGLGNTIYF.

The chain joins TRBV6-5 to TRBJ2-6; 7 nucleotides line up with TRBD1. The CDR3 is 15 residues long. Germline V lookup: CDR1 MNHEY, CDR2 SVGAGI. V lost 4 bases and J lost 7; bases outside the gene matches: 7. The CDR3 region is CASSSQGKSANVLTF. The CDR3 DNA follows: TGTGCCAGCAGTTCACAGGGGAAGAGCGCCAACGTCCTGACTTTC.

CDR3 protein: CASSQSQGWNTIYF. The CDR3 DNA follows: TGCGCCAGCAGCCAATCACAGGGGTGGAACACCATATATTTT. V usage is TRBV4-1 and J usage is TRBJ1-3; 7 nucleotides agree with TRBD1. The CDR3 consists of 14 residues. The germline V gene encodes CDR1 MGHRA and CDR2 YSYEKL. J gave up 7 bases and V 2 bases, and 5 bases lay outside the gene matches.

The chain has TRBV5-8 and TRBJ1-5; weak D call: TRBD1 (5 bases). Trimming cost V 0 bases and J 1 base, with 8 bases left between them. This CDR3 spans 15 amino acids. The germline gives CDR1 SGHTS, CDR2 YDEGEE. The CDR3 reads CASSLAGISNQPQHF. CDR3 nucleotides: TGTGCCAGCAGCTTGGCAGGGATCAGCAATCAGCCCCAGCATTTT. Full variable domain (missing parts from reference TRBV5-8 and TRBJ1-5): EAGVTQSPTHLIKTRGQQATLRCSPISGHTSVYWYQQALGLGLQFLLWYDEGEERNRGNFPPRFSGRQFPNYSSELNVNALELEDSALYLCASSLAGISNQPQHFGDGTRLSIL.

The rearrangement uses TRBV5-1 and TRBJ2-7; D is uncertain. The CDR3 covers 13 residues. Germline loops: CDR1 SGHRS, CDR2 YFSETQ. V was pared by 4 bases and J by 5 bases, with 13 bases between. The CDR3 loop is CASSPLDLDEQYF. The CDR3 nucleotides read TGCGCCAGCAGCCCCTTGGATCTAGACGAGCAGTACTTC.

The J gene is TRBJ1-2, the V gene TRBV5-1; D possibly corresponds to TRBD1 (5 bases). Germline CDR1 reads SGHRS; CDR2 reads YFSETQ. Trimming left V 0 bases short and J 6 bases short, with 15 bases between. The CDR3 is made up of 15 amino acids. The CDR3 region is CASSLVGRVDHGYTF. The CDR3 coding sequence is TGCGCCAGCAGCTTGGTCGGCAGGGTGGACCATGGCTACACCTTC.

The chain employs TRBV10-1 and TRBJ2-2; 9 bases are a match to TRBD2. This CDR3 spans 13 amino acids. J lost 9 bases, V lost 4 bases, and 3 bases had no gene match. CDR1 and CDR2 from the germline V gene are WNHNN and SYGVQD (reference sequence). CDR3 sequence reads: CASSVREGRELFF. Written as DNA, the CDR3 is TGCGCCAGCAGTGTGCGGGAGGGCCGGGAGCTGTTTTTT.

The chain is built from TRBV14 and TRBJ2-3; possible D gene TRBD2, 6 bases. The germline V and J ends were trimmed by 3 bases and 2 bases, with 12 bases remaining between them. CDR1 and CDR2 (germline): SGHDN, FVKESK. This CDR3 contains 15 residues. The CDR3 DNA sequence: TGTGCCAGCAGCCAGCCGGGACTCTACACAGATACGCAGTATTTT. Amino acid sequence: CASSQPGLYTDTQYF.

V usage is TRBV9 and J usage is TRBJ2-5; D not certain. In germline, CDR1 is SGDLS, CDR2 YYNGEE. V lost 0 bases and J 5 bases, leaving 11 bases between the germline ends. The CDR3 runs to 14 residues. CDR3 loop: CASSVALTGETQYF. The CDR3 bases are TGTGCCAGCAGCGTAGCTCTAACCGGGGAGACCCAGTACTTC.

The chain combines TRBV9 with TRBJ1-1; tentatively, D is TRBD1 (6 bases). Trimming took off 0 bases at V and 5 bases at J, with 14 bases between the two ends. This CDR3 is 15 amino acids long. Germline V gene data show CDR1 as SGDLS and CDR2 as YYNGEE. Written as DNA, the CDR3 is TGTGCCAGCAGCGTAGATGGGGGCGGATATACTGAAGCTTTCTTT. Protein sequence: CASSVDGGGYTEAFF.

In this sample, this clone turned up a few times. The chain carries TRBV9 and TRBJ2-2; TRBD1 might be the D (5 bases). CDR3 length: 16 residues. Trimming stripped 0 bases from V and 0 bases from J, with 9 bases between. Germline V lookup: CDR1 SGDLS, CDR2 YYNGEE. CDR3 sequence reads: CASSVAQGTNTGELFF. CDR3 bases: TGTGCCAGCAGCGTAGCCCAGGGAACGAACACCGGGGAGCTGTTTTTT.

In its sample, this clone was seen once. The chain recombines TRBV6-2 or TRBV6-3 with TRBJ2-3, with no clear D. Trimming removed 2 bases from V and 4 bases from J, with 10 bases in between. Germline assignment: CDR1 MNHEY and CDR2 SVGEGT. This CDR3 is built from 14 residues. The CDR3 loop is CASSYTLDADTQYF. CDR3 bases: TGTGCCAGCAGTTACACCTTAGATGCAGATACGCAGTATTTT.

V gene TRBV2 combines with J gene TRBJ2-6, with TRBD2 as a possible D gene (5 bases). Trimming left V 6 bases short and J 0 bases short, with 6 bases between. The CDR3 sequence is 14 residues long. Germline lookup yields CDR1 SNHLY and CDR2 FYNNEI. The DNA of the CDR3 is TGTGCCAGCAGCGGGGACTCTGGGGCCAACGTCCTGACTTTC. It encodes CASSGDSGANVLTF.

In its sample, this clone was seen a few times. This chain connects TRBV6-4 to TRBJ1-6; D is undetermined. The CDR3 covers 15 residues. Germline V gene sequence: CDR1 MRHNA, CDR2 SNTAGT. V lost 2 bases, J lost 7 bases, and 12 bases lay in between. As DNA, the CDR3 is TGTGCCAGCAGTGACCGCGCGGGAGGGAATTCACCCCTCCACTTT. It specifies CASSDRAGGNSPLHF.

J is TRBJ2-7 and V is TRBV27; no reliable D call. The CDR3 runs 13 residues. Trimming removed 0 bases at V and 1 base at J, with 4 bases between. Germline lookup yields CDR1 MNHEY and CDR2 SMNVEV (reference sequence). CDR3 loop: CASSLSQSYEQYF. Here the CDR3 DNA reads TGTGCCAGCAGTTTATCGCAGTCCTACGAGCAGTACTTC.

A few counts support this clone. The J gene is TRBJ1-6, the V gene TRBV5-1; perhaps TRBD1 as D (5 bases). The germline CDR1 and CDR2 sequences are SGHRS and YFSETQ. This CDR3 has 17 amino acids. V shed 4 bases and J shed 0 bases, with 14 bases lying between them. DNA for the CDR3: TGCGCCAGCAGCCCGGGACTTTTAGGCTCCTATAATTCACCCCTCCACTTT. It translates to CASSPGLLGSYNSPLHF.

The chain has TRBV11-2 and TRBJ1-1; maybe TRBD1 (5 bases). Germline V gives CDR1 SGHAT, CDR2 FQNNGV. The CDR3 is 14 amino acids. Between the trimmed V and J ends, which lost 6 bases and 4 bases, there was a span of 15 bases. The CDR3 nucleotides are TGTGCCAGCAGAAACTGGGGCTCTACCACTGAAGCTTTCTTT. As protein: CASRNWGSTTEAFF.

This clone was seen a single time. The chain joins TRBV15 to TRBJ1-2; D might be TRBD1 (5 bases). The germline V and J ends were trimmed by 5 bases and 1 base, with 14 bases remaining between them. Germline V gene lookup returns CDR1 LNHNV and CDR2 YYDKDF (reference sequence). This CDR3 has 15 residues. CDR3 sequence (DNA): TGTGCCACCAGCGGCCGGGGAGGGGATAACTATGGCTACACCTTC. The encoded protein is CATSGRGGDNYGYTF.

The genes are TRBV6-5 and TRBJ2-7, with a weak D call TRBD1 (5 bases). This CDR3 comprises 13 residues. Between the trimmed V and J ends, which lost 6 bases and 0 bases, there was a span of 9 bases. Germline V gene sequence: CDR1 MNHEY, CDR2 SVGAGI. The CDR3 spells CASRGRDSYEQYF. The CDR3 DNA is TGTGCCAGCAGGGGCAGGGACTCCTACGAGCAGTACTTC.

This chain links TRBV9 with TRBJ2-1; D is undetermined. Germline values: CDR1 SGDLS, CDR2 YYNGEE. CDR3 length: 16 residues. V was pared by 1 base and J by 2 bases, with 13 bases between. As DNA, the CDR3 is TGTGCCAGCAGCGTATGGGCTACCGTTCCCTACAATGAGCAGTTCTTC. Translated, it gives CASSVWATVPYNEQFF.

This rearrangement joins TRBV18 to TRBJ2-5; possibly TRBD1 for D (5 bases). The CDR3 is made up of 13 amino acids. V gave up 4 bases and J gave up 5 bases, with 11 bases separating them. CDR1 is KGHSH and CDR2 is LQKENI in the germline V gene. CDR3 region: CASSRDSTETQYF. In DNA, the CDR3 is TGTGCCAGCTCACGAGACAGCACTGAGACCCAGTACTTC. Variable domain in full (rest from reference TRBV18 and TRBJ2-5): NAGVMQNPRHLVRRRGQEARLRCSPMKGHSHVYWYRQLPEEGLKFMVYLQKENIIDESGMPKERFSAEFPKEGPSILRIQQVVRGDSAAYFCASSRDSTETQYFGPGTRLLVL.

The rearrangement uses TRBV2 and TRBJ1-4, with D possibly being TRBD1 (5 bases). V was shortened by 11 bases and J by 0 bases, with 16 bases between the two germline ends. The CDR3 spans 15 residues. CDR1 is SNHLY, CDR2 FYNNEI, per germline. The CDR3 nucleotides read TGTGCCGGAAAGGCGACAGATGCAACTAATGAAAAACTGTTTTTT. The encoded protein is CAGKATDATNEKLFF.

V gene TRBV7-9 combines with J gene TRBJ1-1; D gene uncertain. Trimming pared 5 bases from V and 10 bases from J, leaving 8 bases between. Per germline, CDR1 SEHNR and CDR2 FQNEAQ (reference sequence). This CDR3 spans 10 amino acids. CDR3 amino acids: CASSLRAAFF. DNA for the CDR3: TGTGCCAGCAGCCTGCGGGCAGCTTTCTTT. Variable domain in full (rest from reference TRBV7-9 and TRBJ1-1): DTGVSQNPRHKITKRGQNVTFRCDPISEHNRLYWYRQTLGQGPEFLTYFQNEAQLEKSRLLSDRFSAERPKGSFSTLEIQRTEQGDSAMYLCASSLRAAFFGQGTRLTVV.

V usage is TRBV20-1 and J usage is TRBJ2-7; weak D call: TRBD1 (5 bases). This CDR3 has 11 amino acids. V lost 7 bases and J 6 bases, leaving 13 bases between the germline ends. Per germline, CDR1 DFQATT and CDR2 SNEGSKA (reference sequence). The CDR3 sequence is CSVRDFPEQYF. The DNA of the CDR3 is TGCAGTGTCAGGGATTTCCCCGAGCAGTACTTC.

The rearrangement links TRBV28 to TRBJ1-5; D gene uncertain. Germline-derived CDR1 and CDR2 are MDHEN and SYDVKM. CDR3 length equals 17 residues. V was cut by 2 bases and J by 0 bases, with 14 bases left in between. CDR3 protein: CASSLLRQGLSNQPQHF. In DNA, the CDR3 is TGTGCCAGCAGTTTACTACGACAAGGACTTAGCAATCAGCCCCAGCATTTT.

This clone was detected a few times. The chain recombines TRBV6-5 with TRBJ1-1; 8 nucleotides match TRBD1. This CDR3 is built from 14 residues. V was pared by 7 bases and J by 7 bases, with 11 bases of the junction left unmatched. Germline V CDR1 and CDR2: MNHEY, SVGAGI. CDR3: CASTQSRGPGEAFF. DNA of the CDR3: TGTGCCAGCACCCAGAGCAGGGGGCCGGGTGAAGCTTTCTTT.